Listed below are T cell receptor beta chains from one sample, sequenced in a study of blood T cell repertoires in COVID-19. TCRdb's copy holds only in-frame clones and misses some; the assay was immunoSEQ multiplex PCR. The table has about 130,000 clones, about 89% seen once. The sequenced sample consisted of peripheral blood. These receptors were obtained from a woman in her seventies with COVID-19, enrolled during active disease. Both conserved end residues are part of each CDR3. A D gene is named only where the DNA matches it firmly. Clone sizes are given selectively: once, few, many, or a class where the clone is expanded.

abundance: NA
v_gene: TRBV7-2
d_gene: NA
j_gene: TRBJ1-2
CDR3aa: CASSLAGEGYGYTF
CDR3nt: TGTGCCAGCAGCTTAGCCGGGGAAGGCTATGGCTACACCTTC

abundance: NA
v_gene: TRBV3-1/TRBV3-2
d_gene: NA
j_gene: TRBJ2-3
CDR3aa: CASSQGGALTDTQYF
CDR3nt: TGTGCCAGCAGCCAAGGGGGCGCACTGACAGATACGCAGTATTTT

abundance: NA
v_gene: TRBV14
d_gene: TRBD1
j_gene: TRBJ1-1
CDR3aa: CASSGQGAVAFF
CDR3nt: TGTGCCAGCAGTGGACAGGGGGCAGTAGCTTTCTTT

abundance: NA
v_gene: TRBV3-1/TRBV3-2
d_gene: NA
j_gene: TRBJ2-2
CDR3aa: CASSQSRTGELFF
CDR3nt: TGTGCCAGCAGCCAATCCAGAACCGGGGAGCTGTTTTTT

abundance: NA
v_gene: TRBV6-5
d_gene: NA
j_gene: TRBJ1-2
CDR3aa: CASSIQGAYGYTF
CDR3nt: TGTGCCAGCAGCATACAGGGAGCCTATGGCTACACCTTC

abundance: NA
v_gene: TRBV5-1
d_gene: TRBD1
j_gene: TRBJ2-3
CDR3aa: CASSLGTGLSTDTQYF
CDR3nt: TGCGCCAGCAGCCTAGGGACAGGGTTAAGCACAGATACGCAGTATTTT

abundance: NA
v_gene: TRBV2
d_gene: NA
j_gene: TRBJ2-7
CDR3aa: CASSPLQGSYEQYF
CDR3nt: TGTGCCAGCAGTCCGTTACAGGGTTCCTACGAGCAGTACTTC

abundance: few
v_gene: TRBV28
d_gene: NA
j_gene: TRBJ1-1
CDR3aa: CASSLYRPNTEAFF
CDR3nt: TGTGCCAGCAGTTTATACAGGCCGAACACTGAAGCTTTCTTT

abundance: NA
v_gene: TRBV7-9
d_gene: NA
j_gene: TRBJ2-1
CDR3aa: CASSLGASREQFF
CDR3nt: TGTGCCAGCAGCTTGGGGGCGAGCAGGGAGCAGTTCTTC

abundance: NA
v_gene: TRBV10-2
d_gene: TRBD1
j_gene: TRBJ2-7
CDR3aa: CASSEDGQGVHEQYF
CDR3nt: TGCGCCAGCAGTGAGGATGGGCAGGGGGTGCACGAGCAGTACTTC

abundance: NA
v_gene: TRBV30
d_gene: TRBD1
j_gene: TRBJ1-2
CDR3aa: CAFEPGQGNGYTF
CDR3nt: TGTGCTTTCGAACCGGGACAGGGGAATGGCTACACCTTC

abundance: NA
v_gene: TRBV28
d_gene: NA
j_gene: TRBJ1-4
CDR3aa: CASSRPDPSTNEKLFF
CDR3nt: TGTGCCAGCAGCAGGCCCGATCCCTCAACTAATGAAAAACTGTTTTTT

abundance: NA
v_gene: TRBV12-3/TRBV12-4
d_gene: NA
j_gene: TRBJ1-2
CDR3aa: CASSLGTIYGYTF
CDR3nt: TGTGCCAGCAGTTTAGGGACAATCTATGGCTACACCTTC

abundance: once
v_gene: TRBV7-2
d_gene: TRBD2
j_gene: TRBJ2-7
CDR3aa: CASSPSGRGSSYEQYF
CDR3nt: TGTGCCAGCAGCCCCAGTGGGCGGGGGAGTTCCTACGAGCAGTACTTC

abundance: NA
v_gene: TRBV5-4
d_gene: NA
j_gene: TRBJ1-4
CDR3aa: CASSLWQGKGKLFF
CDR3nt: TGTGCCAGCAGCTTGTGGCAGGGGAAGGGGAAACTGTTTTTT

abundance: NA
v_gene: TRBV19
d_gene: NA
j_gene: TRBJ1-5
CDR3aa: CASSIVGRGGNQPQHF
CDR3nt: TGTGCCAGTAGTATAGTGGGGAGGGGGGGCAATCAGCCCCAGCATTTT

abundance: NA
v_gene: TRBV3-1/TRBV3-2
d_gene: TRBD2
j_gene: TRBJ2-3
CDR3aa: CASSQGLAGTDTQYF
CDR3nt: TGTGCCAGCAGCCAGGGACTAGCGGGCACAGATACGCAGTATTTT

abundance: NA
v_gene: TRBV5-8
d_gene: TRBD2
j_gene: TRBJ2-1
CDR3aa: CASSQTGGYLAGDNEQFF
CDR3nt: TGTGCCAGCAGCCAGACCGGGGGGTACCTAGCGGGGGACAATGAGCAGTTCTTC

abundance: NA
v_gene: TRBV10-3
d_gene: TRBD1
j_gene: TRBJ2-5
CDR3aa: CAISDPGTEQKETQYF
CDR3nt: TGTGCCATCAGTGACCCAGGGACAGAGCAAAAAGAGACCCAGTACTTC

abundance: NA
v_gene: TRBV7-2
d_gene: NA
j_gene: TRBJ2-3
CDR3aa: CASSYTGKFSDTQYF
CDR3nt: TGTGCCAGCAGCTATACCGGGAAGTTTTCGGATACGCAGTATTTT

abundance: NA
v_gene: TRBV18
d_gene: NA
j_gene: TRBJ2-2
CDR3aa: CASSPLAAGELFF
CDR3nt: TGTGCCAGCTCACCGCTTGCAGCCGGGGAGCTGTTTTTT

abundance: NA
v_gene: TRBV2
d_gene: TRBD2
j_gene: TRBJ2-5
CDR3aa: CASGGRTSGFQETQYF
CDR3nt: TGTGCCAGCGGCGGAAGGACTAGCGGGTTCCAAGAGACCCAGTACTTC

abundance: NA
v_gene: TRBV19
d_gene: NA
j_gene: TRBJ1-2
CDR3aa: CASSIGPGGYTF
CDR3nt: TGTGCCAGTAGTATAGGCCCGGGAGGCTACACCTTC

abundance: NA
v_gene: TRBV12-3/TRBV12-4
d_gene: NA
j_gene: TRBJ1-2
CDR3aa: CASSLGLNYGYTF
CDR3nt: TGTGCCAGCAGTTTGGGGCTTAACTATGGCTACACCTTC

abundance: NA
v_gene: TRBV9
d_gene: NA
j_gene: TRBJ2-7
CDR3aa: CASSVSLGSYEQYF
CDR3nt: TGTGCCAGCAGCGTAAGTCTGGGCAGCTACGAGCAGTACTTC

abundance: NA
v_gene: TRBV2
d_gene: NA
j_gene: TRBJ2-7
CDR3aa: CASSLRTPGGQYF
CDR3nt: TGTGCCAGCAGTCTTCGCACCCCGGGTGGGCAGTACTTC

abundance: NA
v_gene: TRBV29-1
d_gene: TRBD1
j_gene: TRBJ1-5
CDR3aa: CSVRQGGSNQPQHF
CDR3nt: TGCAGCGTTAGACAGGGGGGAAGCAATCAGCCCCAGCATTTT

abundance: few
v_gene: TRBV10-3
d_gene: TRBD1
j_gene: TRBJ1-1
CDR3aa: CAIRIGQGNTEAFF
CDR3nt: TGTGCCATCAGAATAGGACAGGGGAACACTGAAGCTTTCTTT

abundance: NA
v_gene: TRBV11-2
d_gene: TRBD1
j_gene: TRBJ2-7
CDR3aa: CASSIRQGSEQYF
CDR3nt: TGTGCCAGCAGCATTCGACAGGGGAGCGAGCAGTACTTC

abundance: NA
v_gene: TRBV18
d_gene: TRBD1
j_gene: TRBJ2-2
CDR3aa: CASSPTQWDRVAVGELFF
CDR3nt: TGTGCCAGCTCACCGACTCAGTGGGACAGGGTCGCCGTCGGGGAGCTGTTTTTT

abundance: NA
v_gene: TRBV9
d_gene: NA
j_gene: TRBJ1-5
CDR3aa: CASSEFDSSNQPQHF
CDR3nt: TGTGCCAGCAGCGAATTCGACTCTAGCAATCAGCCCCAGCATTTT

abundance: NA
v_gene: TRBV28
d_gene: NA
j_gene: TRBJ2-7
CDR3aa: CASSFYRGGGYSYEQYF
CDR3nt: TGTGCCAGCAGTTTTTATCGTGGCGGGGGCTACTCCTACGAGCAGTACTTC